One sample yielded the 13 T cell receptor beta chains listed below, sequenced in a study of radiation and T cells in renal cell carcinoma. Treatment described: treatment-naive control, cytoreductive nephrectomy. TCRdb's table, derived via immunoSEQ multiplex PCR, lists solely in-frame clones and lacks some. The top ten clones hold roughly 30% of a sample with roughly 20,000 clones, about 55% of them seen once. Sample: tumor tissue, taken from a patient whose treatment was nephrectomy without radiotherapy. The receptors shown here come from a man aged 50-60 years with renal cell carcinoma.

The chain joins TRBV4-1 to TRBJ1-1; D is possibly TRBD1 (6 bases). Germline CDR1 MGHRA, CDR2 YSYEKL. The CDR3 length is 19 residues. V was clipped by 3 bases and J by 1 base, with 24 bases between them. The CDR3, as DNA: TGCGCCAGCAGCCACAAAATGTCCTTGAACAGGGCACCGAACACTGAAGCTTTCTTT. It encodes CASSHKMSLNRAPNTEAFF.

This clone has just a few counts. This chain links TRBV7-6 with TRBJ1-1; 8 bases line up with TRBD1. This CDR3 is 14 amino acids long. Germline V gene sequence: CDR1 SGHVS, CDR2 FNYEAQ. With 6 bases clipped from V and 6 bases from J, the junction kept 9 bases outside the gene matches. CDR3 nucleotide sequence: TGTGCCAGCAGACCGACAGGGACAGGCTCTGAAGCTTTCTTT. It translates to CASRPTGTGSEAFF.

The chain links TRBV27 to TRBJ1-6; TRBD1 might be the D (5 bases). CDR3 length: 17 residues. The V end was cut by 6 bases, the J end by 0 bases, with 15 bases between. The germline V gene has CDR1 MNHEY and CDR2 SMNVEV (reference sequence). As DNA, the CDR3 is TGTGCCAGCAGCCGGGACCTACTAAGCTCCTATAATTCACCCCTCCACTTT. It encodes CASSRDLLSSYNSPLHF.

The CDR3 protein is CASSRGGSRKLFF. For the CDR3, the DNA is TGTGCCAGCAGCCGGGGGGGGAGCCGAAAACTGTTTTTT. The V call is TRBV7-6, the J call TRBJ1-4; maybe TRBD1 (5 bases). Trimming cost V 5 bases and J 10 bases, with 14 bases left between them. Germline CDR1 SGHVS, CDR2 FNYEAQ. CDR3 size: 13 residues.

V and J are TRBV19 and TRBJ1-1; a weak D match, TRBD1 (5 bases). The V end was cut by 7 bases, the J end by 4 bases, with 13 bases between. The CDR3 totals 13 residues. Germline-derived CDR1 and CDR2 are LNHDA and SQIVND (reference sequence). The CDR3 DNA reads as TGTGCCAGTAACCAATGGGGGAGCACTGAAGCTTTCTTT. Encoded protein: CASNQWGSTEAFF.

The rearrangement links TRBV19 to TRBJ2-2, with D unresolved. Trimming shortened V by 3 bases and J by 6 bases, and 5 bases separated the two germline ends. The CDR3 covers 12 residues. Germline CDR1 and CDR2: LNHDA and SQIVND (reference sequence). This chain's CDR3 is CASSIWPGELFF. The DNA for the CDR3 is TGTGCCAGTAGTATCTGGCCCGGGGAGCTGTTTTTT. Combining the CDR3 with reference TRBV19 and TRBJ2-2 gives the whole variable domain DGGITQSPKYLFRKEGQNVTLSCEQNLNHDAMYWYRQDPGQGLRLIYYSQIVNDFQKGDIAEGYSVSREKKESFPLTVTSAQKNPTAFYLCASSIWPGELFFGEGSRLTVL.

The chain is built from TRBV5-1 and TRBJ2-7; 10 bases fit TRBD1. The J segment lost 6 bases and the V segment lost 0 bases, leaving 6 bases of the junction unmatched. The CDR3 extends over 15 amino acids. Germline V gene data show CDR1 as SGHRS and CDR2 as YFSETQ. CDR3 sequence reads: CASSLGRDRGTEQYF. The DNA for the CDR3 is TGCGCCAGCAGCTTGGGGCGGGACAGGGGTACCGAGCAGTACTTC.

This sequence joins TRBV15 and TRBJ1-1; the match to TRBD1 covers 7 bases. The CDR3 length is 15 residues. The V and J ends lost 3 bases and 4 bases, in that order; junction bases with no gene match: 8. Germline V CDR1 and CDR2: LNHNV, YYDKDF (reference sequence). CDR3 nucleotide sequence: TGTGCCACCAGCAGGGGGTTTCAGGGGGGCACTGAAGCTTTCTTT. Translated: CATSRGFQGGTEAFF.

The gene calls are TRBV6-5 and TRBJ1-2, with D maybe TRBD1 (5 bases). V was cut by 6 bases and J by 4 bases, with 9 bases left in between. The germline V gene encodes CDR1 MNHEY and CDR2 SVGAGI. The CDR3 spans 12 residues. CDR3 in amino acids: CASRPRGYGYTF. CDR3 DNA: TGTGCCAGCAGACCTAGGGGCTATGGCTACACCTTC.

The chain employs TRBV6-6 and TRBJ1-1, with D tentatively TRBD1 (5 bases). This CDR3 spans 13 amino acids. Between the trimmed V and J ends, which lost 5 bases and 5 bases, there was a span of 12 bases. Germline V gene sequence: CDR1 MNHNY, CDR2 SVGAGI (reference sequence). The CDR3 region is CASSQGWRTEAFF. CDR3 nucleotide sequence: TGTGCCAGCAGTCAGGGTTGGAGAACTGAAGCTTTCTTT.

The V gene is TRBV4-2, the J gene TRBJ2-7; the D is unclear. Per germline, CDR1 LGHNA and CDR2 YNFKEQ. V was shortened by 0 bases and J by 6 bases, with 9 bases between the two germline ends. The CDR3 loop spans 13 amino acids. The CDR3 spells CASSQDLGGEQYF. The DNA of the CDR3 is TGTGCCAGCAGCCAAGATTTAGGTGGCGAGCAGTACTTC.

The chain carries TRBV5-1 and TRBJ2-3; D uncertain. The V end lost 0 bases, the J end lost 0 bases, and 8 bases lay between the germline ends. From germline, CDR1 is SGHRS and CDR2 YFSETQ. CDR3 size: 15 residues. The chain's CDR3 is CASSLEVPSTDTQYF. The CDR3 DNA reads as TGCGCCAGCAGCTTGGAGGTGCCTAGCACAGATACGCAGTATTTT.

The V gene is TRBV6-6, the J gene TRBJ1-2; D may be TRBD1 (5 bases). Germline V gene lookup returns CDR1 MNHNY and CDR2 SVGAGI (reference sequence). V gave up 0 bases and J gave up 5 bases, with 7 bases separating them. CDR3 length: 13 residues. The CDR3 here is CASSYSGEYGYTF. The CDR3, as DNA: TGTGCCAGCAGTTACTCGGGGGAGTATGGCTACACCTTC.